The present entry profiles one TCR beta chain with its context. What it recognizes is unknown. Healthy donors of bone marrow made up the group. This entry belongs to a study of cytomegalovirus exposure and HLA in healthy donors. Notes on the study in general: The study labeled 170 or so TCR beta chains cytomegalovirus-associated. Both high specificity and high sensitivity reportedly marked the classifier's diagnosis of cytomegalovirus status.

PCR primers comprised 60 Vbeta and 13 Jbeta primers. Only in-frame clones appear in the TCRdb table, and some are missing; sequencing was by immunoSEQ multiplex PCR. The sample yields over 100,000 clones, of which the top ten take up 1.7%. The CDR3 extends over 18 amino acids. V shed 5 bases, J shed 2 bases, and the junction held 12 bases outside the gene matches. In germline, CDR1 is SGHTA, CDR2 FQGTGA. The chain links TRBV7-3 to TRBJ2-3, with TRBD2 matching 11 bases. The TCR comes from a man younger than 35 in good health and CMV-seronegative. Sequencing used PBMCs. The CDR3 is CASSLTPSGRTSTDTQYF. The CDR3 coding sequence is TGTGCCAGCAGCCTGACCCCTAGCGGGAGGACATCCACAGATACGCAGTATTTT.